One sample yielded the 27 T cell receptor beta chains listed below, sequenced in a study of CD8+ T cells in alopecia areata. Treatment meaning: oral pan-JAK inhibitor, 5-10 mg twice daily. TCR sequencing used cDNA made by reverse transcription of extracted RNA. Sequenced by immunoSEQ multiplex PCR; TCRdb stores in-frame clones only, minus some. The sample has 180,000 or so clones, around half seen once. The sample consisted of CD8+ T cells sorted from blood, taken at week 24, from a patient treated with tofacitinib. These receptors all come from a human donor with alopecia areata.

The rearrangement uses TRBV7-9 and TRBJ1-1, with TRBD1 identical over 8 bases. Losses at the gene ends were 5 bases for V and 10 bases for J; bases not matched to a gene: 3. Germline V gene lookup returns CDR1 SEHNR and CDR2 FQNEAQ (reference sequence). The CDR3 is 11 amino acids. The CDR3 here is CASSTQGAAFF. CDR3 nucleotides: TGTGCCAGCAGCACTCAGGGGGCAGCTTTCTTT. The entire variable domain, with the rest obtained from reference TRBV7-9 and TRBJ1-1, is as follows: DTGVSQNPRHKITKRGQNVTFRCDPISEHNRLYWYRQTLGQGPEFLTYFQNEAQLEKSRLLSDRFSAERPKGSFSTLEIQRTEQGDSAMYLCASSTQGAAFFGQGTRLTVV.

V and J are TRBV30 and TRBJ1-1, with 7 bases lining up with TRBD1. The V gene's germline CDR1 is GTSNPN and CDR2 SVGIG (reference sequence). V shed 3 bases, J shed 8 bases, and the junction held 6 bases outside the gene matches. The CDR3 runs to 12 residues. The CDR3: CAWSRPDREAFF. In DNA, the CDR3 is TGTGCCTGGAGCCGCCCGGACAGGGAAGCTTTCTTT.

Of note for this clone: Additional DNA sequences in this sample encode the identical CDR3. The gene calls are TRBV29-1 and TRBJ2-1, with D possibly being TRBD2 (5 bases). Per the germline V gene, CDR1 is SQVTM and CDR2 is ANQGSEA. V was clipped by 2 bases and J by 13 bases, with 12 bases between them. CDR3 length equals 11 residues. CDR3 coding DNA: TGCAGCGTTGAATCCAGCGGAGAACAGTTCTTC. Its protein is CSVESSGEQFF.

The V gene is TRBV29-1, the J gene TRBJ1-2; 9 nucleotides agree with TRBD1. Germline loops: CDR1 SQVTM, CDR2 ANQGSEA. V lost 7 bases and J lost 4; bases outside the gene matches: 4. The CDR3 has 12 amino acids. The CDR3 protein is CSDWDRVYGYTF. The CDR3 bases are TGCAGCGATTGGGACAGGGTCTATGGCTACACCTTC.

The gene calls are TRBV6-5 and TRBJ2-1; 11 bases are a match to TRBD2. The junction had 11 bases not matched to a gene; V was cut back by 2 bases and J by 11 bases. The CDR3 extends over 16 amino acids. Germline V gene sequence: CDR1 MNHEY, CDR2 SVGAGI. The CDR3 DNA sequence: TGTGCCAGCAGTTACGGGGCTAGCGGGGGGCCGAAAAAGCAGTTCTTC. It encodes CASSYGASGGPKKQFF.

This clone has a handful of counts. The chain has TRBV5-1 and TRBJ1-1; D is unresolved. This CDR3 is built from 13 residues. V gave up 1 base and J gave up 0 bases, with 4 bases separating them. Germline V gene lookup returns CDR1 SGHRS and CDR2 YFSETQ. The CDR3 nucleotides read TGCGCCAGCAGCTTGAGAGTGAACACTGAAGCTTTCTTT. It translates to CASSLRVNTEAFF. Drawing the rest from reference TRBV5-1 and TRBJ1-1, the complete variable domain is KAGVTQTPRYLIKTRGQQVTLSCSPISGHRSVSWYQQTPGQGLQFLFEYFSETQRNKGNFPGRFSGRQFSNSRSEMNVSTLELGDSALYLCASSLRVNTEAFFGQGTRLTVV.

The chain recombines TRBV7-4 with TRBJ1-4, with 8 bases aligning to TRBD1. The germline V gene has CDR1 SGHVT and CDR2 SQSDAQ. The CDR3 spans 18 residues. V shed 5 bases and J 0 bases; nucleotides not matched to a gene: 11. CDR3 DNA: TGTGCCAGCAGCCCCCGGACAGGGTCAATTGCAACTAATGAAAAACTGTTTTTT. Translation gives CASSPRTGSIATNEKLFF.

V is TRBV7-9 and J is TRBJ2-7; maybe TRBD2 (5 bases). The V and J ends lost 5 bases and 1 base respectively, with 12 bases between them. The CDR3 is 14 amino acids. Germline-derived CDR1 and CDR2 are SEHNR and FQNEAQ (reference sequence). CDR3 protein: CASSPARGSYEQYF. CDR3 DNA sequence: TGTGCCAGCAGCCCCGCTAGAGGGTCCTACGAGCAGTACTTC.

This clone has only a few counts. The chain couples TRBV7-6 to TRBJ2-5, with D possibly called TRBD1 or TRBD2 (5 bases each). The length of the CDR3 is 12 residues. V was shortened by 5 bases and J by 5 bases, with 9 bases between the two germline ends. Germline V gives CDR1 SGHVS, CDR2 FNYEAQ. CDR3 residues: CASSPGRETQYF. For the CDR3, the DNA is TGTGCCAGCAGCCCGGGACGTGAGACCCAGTACTTC.

The genes are TRBV5-1 and TRBJ2-2; no clear D gene. The V gene lost 2 bases and the J gene lost 4 bases, with 3 bases spanning the gap. The CDR3 has 12 residues. Germline V gene lookup returns CDR1 SGHRS and CDR2 YFSETQ. DNA of the CDR3: TGCGCCAGCAGCTTCCGCACCGGGGAGCTGTTTTTT. Its translation is CASSFRTGELFF.

The rearrangement uses TRBV9 and TRBJ1-1; the D is unclear. V was clipped by 4 bases and J by 0 bases, with 13 bases between them. In germline, CDR1 is SGDLS, CDR2 YYNGEE. This CDR3 spans 15 amino acids. The CDR3 region has the DNA TGTGCCAGCAGCCCTCGCCCGGGCATGAACACTGAAGCTTTCTTT. Translating it yields CASSPRPGMNTEAFF. The variable domain in full, with the rest retrieved from reference TRBV9 and TRBJ1-1, is DSGVTQTPKHLITATGQRVTLRCSPRSGDLSVYWYQQSLDQGLQFLIQYYNGEERAKGNILERFSAQQFPDLHSELNLSSLELGDSALYFCASSPRPGMNTEAFFGQGTRLTVV.

This clone was seen only a few times. This chain connects TRBV7-6 to TRBJ2-5; D is unresolved. This CDR3 is built from 14 residues. Looked up from germline, CDR1 is SGHVS and CDR2 is FNYEAQ. Trimming took off 1 base at V and 2 bases at J, with 8 bases between the two ends. CDR3 coding DNA: TGTGCCAGCAGCTTAGAAGTCAGACAAGAGACCCAGTACTTC. This encodes CASSLEVRQETQYF.

The chain carries TRBV5-1 and TRBJ1-3, with no clear D. Per germline, CDR1 SGHRS and CDR2 YFSETQ. The V and J ends lost 0 bases and 1 base respectively, with 8 bases between them. The CDR3 is 15 amino acids. The CDR3 spells CASSLDRGSGNTIYF. The DNA for the CDR3 is TGCGCCAGCAGCTTGGACAGAGGATCTGGAAACACCATATATTTT. The variable domain in full, completed from reference TRBV5-1 and TRBJ1-3, reads KAGVTQTPRYLIKTRGQQVTLSCSPISGHRSVSWYQQTPGQGLQFLFEYFSETQRNKGNFPGRFSGRQFSNSRSEMNVSTLELGDSALYLCASSLDRGSGNTIYFGEGSWLTVV.

In this sample, this clone turned up a few times. This chain links TRBV27 with TRBJ2-2, with D possibly called TRBD1 or TRBD2 (5 bases each). Germline CDR1 is MNHEY and CDR2 is SMNVEV (reference sequence). V was shortened by 8 bases and J by 7 bases, with 17 bases between the two germline ends. CDR3 length: 14 residues. CDR3 bases: TGTGCCAGCGCCGGGGCGTTGGCCAGCGGGGAGCTGTTTTTT. It codes for CASAGALASGELFF.

V is TRBV14 and J is TRBJ2-6; no definite D call. The CDR3 is 17 residues long. V was shortened by 2 bases and J by 0 bases, with 11 bases between the two germline ends. Germline V lookup: CDR1 SGHDN, CDR2 FVKESK. Written as DNA, the CDR3 is TGTGCCAGCAGCCAATACGAGGTCTCCTCTGGGGCCAACGTCCTGACTTTC. It is translated as CASSQYEVSSGANVLTF.

This clone was counted only a few times. The chain couples TRBV9 to TRBJ2-7, with TRBD2 matching over 7 bases. CDR1 is SGDLS, CDR2 YYNGEE, per germline. The CDR3 is made up of 14 amino acids. V shed 3 bases, J shed 6 bases, and the junction held 9 bases outside the gene matches. The CDR3 nucleotides read TGTGCCAGCAGCGGGGGAGGGCGGGTAGGCGAGCAGTACTTC. Its protein is CASSGGGRVGEQYF. Drawing the rest from reference TRBV9 and TRBJ2-7, the complete variable domain is DSGVTQTPKHLITATGQRVTLRCSPRSGDLSVYWYQQSLDQGLQFLIQYYNGEERAKGNILERFSAQQFPDLHSELNLSSLELGDSALYFCASSGGGRVGEQYFGPGTRLTVT.

V gene TRBV5-6 combines with J gene TRBJ2-5, with a weak D call TRBD2 (5 bases). V was shortened by 4 bases and J by 3 bases, with 13 bases between the two germline ends. Per the germline V gene, CDR1 is SGHDT and CDR2 is YYEEEE. The CDR3 length is 14 residues. CDR3 sequence reads: CASSAEDGEETQYF. The CDR3 nucleotides read TGTGCCAGCAGCGCCGAGGACGGGGAAGAGACCCAGTACTTC.

The V call is TRBV30, the J call TRBJ1-1; D is unresolved. CDR3 size: 13 residues. The germline V gene has CDR1 GTSNPN and CDR2 SVGIG (reference sequence). V lost 2 bases and J 4 bases, leaving 11 bases between the germline ends. As DNA, the CDR3 is TGTGCCTGGAGTTGGGAGAGGAGCACTGAAGCTTTCTTT. Amino acids: CAWSWERSTEAFF.

This clone was seen only a few times. The rearrangement links TRBV4-1 to TRBJ1-2, with a tentative D call TRBD1 (5 bases). The V and J ends lost 1 base and 6 bases respectively, with 9 bases between them. The germline V gene has CDR1 MGHRA and CDR2 YSYEKL. The CDR3 is 13 amino acids. CDR3 loop: CASSQVGVDGYTF. The CDR3 nucleotides are TGCGCCAGCAGCCAAGTAGGGGTGGATGGCTACACCTTC.

The chain combines TRBV29-1 with TRBJ2-6, with 8 bases lining up with TRBD1. Germline CDR1 is SQVTM and CDR2 is ANQGSEA. The V segment lost 7 bases and the J segment 4 bases; nucleotides outside the gene matches: 6. The CDR3 runs 14 residues. The CDR3 DNA follows: TGCAGCGGGGTGACAGGGGACGGGGCCAACGTCCTGACTTTC. Translation: CSGVTGDGANVLTF.

This clone was seen once. The chain combines TRBV27 with TRBJ2-1; 15 bases are shared with TRBD2. This CDR3 comprises 16 residues. The V and J ends lost 5 bases and 8 bases, in that order; junction bases with no gene match: 7. Germline V CDR1 and CDR2: MNHEY, SMNVEV (reference sequence). The CDR3 region is CASSLGLAGGNYEQFF. In nucleotides, the CDR3 is TGTGCCAGCAGTCTTGGACTAGCGGGGGGGAACTATGAGCAGTTCTTC.

A few counts support this clone. This chain uses TRBV4-2 with TRBJ2-3; D not certain. The germline CDR1 and CDR2 sequences are LGHNA and YNFKEQ. The CDR3 spans 14 residues. V shed 1 base and J shed 6 bases, with 11 bases lying between them. This chain's CDR3 is CASSQVLEEDTQYF. CDR3 nucleotides: TGTGCCAGCAGCCAAGTTCTTGAGGAGGATACGCAGTATTTT.

The chain combines TRBV6-5 with TRBJ2-5; either TRBD1 or TRBD2 may supply D (5 bases each). There are 16 residues in the CDR3. V lost 4 bases and J 2 bases, leaving 17 bases between the germline ends. Germline V CDR1 and CDR2: MNHEY, SVGAGI. The CDR3 DNA is TGTGCCAGCAGTTCCTATGACGGGGCTATTCAAGAGACCCAGTACTTC. The encoded protein is CASSSYDGAIQETQYF.

The J gene is TRBJ2-7, the V gene TRBV27; TRBD1 agrees at 8 bases. V trimming: 5 bases; J trimming: 4 bases; junction bases outside the gene matches: 4. CDR1 is MNHEY and CDR2 is SMNVEV in the germline V gene (reference sequence). The CDR3 spans 13 residues. The CDR3 here is CASSHQGAYEQYF. The CDR3 DNA follows: TGTGCCAGCAGTCATCAGGGGGCGTACGAGCAGTACTTC.

The chain recombines TRBV27 with TRBJ1-1; D remains ambiguous. The V gene's germline CDR1 is MNHEY and CDR2 SMNVEV (reference sequence). CDR3 size: 15 residues. Trimming cost V 2 bases and J 1 base, with 11 bases left between them. For the CDR3, the DNA is TGTGCCAGCAGTTTAAAGGGCACGACGAACACTGAAGCTTTCTTT. Translation: CASSLKGTTNTEAFF.

J is TRBJ2-7 and V is TRBV9; 9 bases align to TRBD2. The CDR3 covers 15 residues. J was trimmed by 4 bases and V by 0 bases; bases with no gene match: 5. Germline V gene sequence: CDR1 SGDLS, CDR2 YYNGEE. This CDR3 is CASSVGTSVFYEQYF. The CDR3 DNA reads TGTGCCAGCAGCGTAGGGACTAGCGTGTTTTACGAGCAGTACTTC.

The sample holds a few counts of this clone. V is TRBV29-1 and J is TRBJ2-3; maybe TRBD1 (5 bases). The CDR3 is 15 amino acids. The V gene lost 1 base and the J gene lost 1 base, with 12 bases spanning the gap. Germline values: CDR1 SQVTM, CDR2 ANQGSEA. The CDR3 bases are TGCAGCGTTGAAGGGGGCTCTTTCGGCACAGATACGCAGTATTTT. Translated: CSVEGGSFGTDTQYF.